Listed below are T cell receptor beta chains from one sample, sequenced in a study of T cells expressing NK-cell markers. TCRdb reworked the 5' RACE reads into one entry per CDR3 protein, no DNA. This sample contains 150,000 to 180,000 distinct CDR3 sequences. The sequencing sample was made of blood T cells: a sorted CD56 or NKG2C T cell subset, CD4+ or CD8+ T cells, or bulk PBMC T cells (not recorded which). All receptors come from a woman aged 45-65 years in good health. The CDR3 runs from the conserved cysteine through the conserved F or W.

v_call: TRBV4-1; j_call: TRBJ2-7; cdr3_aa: CASSQEGLAVDYEQYF
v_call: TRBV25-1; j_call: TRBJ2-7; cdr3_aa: CASSLPGQGYEQYF
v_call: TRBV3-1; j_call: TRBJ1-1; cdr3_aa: CASSQDPAGIETEAFF
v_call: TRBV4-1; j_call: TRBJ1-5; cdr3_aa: CASSPTGSNQPQHF
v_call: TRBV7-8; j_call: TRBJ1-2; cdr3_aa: CASSLVSPGDGVSYGYTF
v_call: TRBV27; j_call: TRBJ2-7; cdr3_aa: CASSSYGIAGPYLSEQYF
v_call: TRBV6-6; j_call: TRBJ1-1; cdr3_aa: CASSTGVRTEAFF
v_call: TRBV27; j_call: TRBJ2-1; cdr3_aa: CASKGGATRYNEQFF
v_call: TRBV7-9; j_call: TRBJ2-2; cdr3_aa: CATARDRGLDGELFF
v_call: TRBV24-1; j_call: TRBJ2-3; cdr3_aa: CATSSRIAYTDTQYF
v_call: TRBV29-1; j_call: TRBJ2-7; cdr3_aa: CSVLTVQGVHEQYF
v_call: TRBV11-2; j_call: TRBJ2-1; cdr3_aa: CASSQELYNEQFF
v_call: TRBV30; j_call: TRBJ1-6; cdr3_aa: CAWSVEVDLHF
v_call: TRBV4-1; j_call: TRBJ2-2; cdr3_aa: CASSGGQGVFTGELFF
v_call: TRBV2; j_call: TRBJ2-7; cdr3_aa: CASHETETLREQYF
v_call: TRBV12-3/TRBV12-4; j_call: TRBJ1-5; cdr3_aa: CASSFAQGNQPQHF
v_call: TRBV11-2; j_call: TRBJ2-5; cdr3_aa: CASSGRVDQETQYF
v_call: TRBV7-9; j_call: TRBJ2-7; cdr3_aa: CASSWDRAPSYEQYF
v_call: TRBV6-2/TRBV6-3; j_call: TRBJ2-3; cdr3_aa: CAGAGSRDTQYF
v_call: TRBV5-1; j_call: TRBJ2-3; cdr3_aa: CASSLAQEADTQYF
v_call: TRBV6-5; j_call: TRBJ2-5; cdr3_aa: CASSTGLAGGETQYF
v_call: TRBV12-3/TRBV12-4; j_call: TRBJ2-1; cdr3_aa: CASRDSSSNEQFF
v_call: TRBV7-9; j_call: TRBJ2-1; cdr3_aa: CASGTGTTYNEQFF
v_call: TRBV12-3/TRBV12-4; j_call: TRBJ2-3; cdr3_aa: CASSPPAGATDTQYF
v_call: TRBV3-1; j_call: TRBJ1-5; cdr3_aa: CASSQGFAGASNQPQHF
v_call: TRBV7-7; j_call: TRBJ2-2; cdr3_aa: CASSSWTENTGELFF
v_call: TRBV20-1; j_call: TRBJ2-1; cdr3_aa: CSARLAGGEQFF
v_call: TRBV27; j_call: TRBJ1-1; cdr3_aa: CASSLLGGNTEAFF
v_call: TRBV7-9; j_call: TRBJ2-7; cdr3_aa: CASSLAEGLAGYEQYF
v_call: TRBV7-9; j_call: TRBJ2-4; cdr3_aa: CASSLLQGQNIQYF
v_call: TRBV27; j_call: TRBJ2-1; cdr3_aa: CASSDGTSADNEQFF
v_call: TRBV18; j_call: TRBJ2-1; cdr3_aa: CASSRGRPNYNEQFF
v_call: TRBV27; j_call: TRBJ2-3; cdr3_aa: CASSFVGALDTQYF
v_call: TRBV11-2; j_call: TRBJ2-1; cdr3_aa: CASSFAAGTNEQFF
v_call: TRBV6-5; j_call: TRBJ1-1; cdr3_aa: CASRSPYRGGTEAFF
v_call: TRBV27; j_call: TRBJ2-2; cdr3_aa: CASSWSGELFF
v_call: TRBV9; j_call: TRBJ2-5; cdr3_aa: CASSAIQPTEETQYF
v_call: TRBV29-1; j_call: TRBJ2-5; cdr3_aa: CSVADQETQYF
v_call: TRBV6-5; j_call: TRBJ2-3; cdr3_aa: CASSAPTSGSTDTQYF
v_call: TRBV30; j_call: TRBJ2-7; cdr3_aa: CAWSAGTGLHYEQYF